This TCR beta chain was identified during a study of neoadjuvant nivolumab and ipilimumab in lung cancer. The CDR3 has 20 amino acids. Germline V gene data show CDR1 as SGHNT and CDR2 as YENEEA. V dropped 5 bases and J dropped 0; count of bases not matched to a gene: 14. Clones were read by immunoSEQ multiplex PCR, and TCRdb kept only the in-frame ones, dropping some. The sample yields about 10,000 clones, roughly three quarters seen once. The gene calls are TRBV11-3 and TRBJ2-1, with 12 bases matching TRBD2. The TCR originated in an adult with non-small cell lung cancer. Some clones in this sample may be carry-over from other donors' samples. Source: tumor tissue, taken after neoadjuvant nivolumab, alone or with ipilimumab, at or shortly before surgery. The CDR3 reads CASSTRGGLTSGGSYNEQFF. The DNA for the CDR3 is TGTGCCAGCAGCACCCGCGGAGGATTGACTAGCGGGGGCTCCTACAATGAGCAGTTCTTC.